A selection of T cell receptor beta chains follows, all from one sample in a study of blood T cell repertoires in COVID-19. The assay was immunoSEQ multiplex PCR, and TCRdb's table has in-frame clones only and misses some. The sample has about 140,000 clones; about 80% are singletons. The specimen sequenced was peripheral blood. The origin of the receptors is a human donor in a cohort sampled during active COVID-19. CDR3s include the opening cysteine and the closing phenylalanine or tryptophan.

>TRBJ2-5|TRBV5-1
CASSLVLAGGETQYF
>TRBJ2-3|TRBV5-1
CASSLARGGTDTQYF
>TRBJ2-1|TRBV11-2
CASSLESGRGNEQFF
>TRBJ1-4|TRBV5-1
CASSLAPGEGEKLFF
>TRBJ2-3|TRBV18
CASSPTSRSTTDTQYF
>TRBJ2-3|TRBV7-7
CASSREGGSTDTQYF
>TRBJ1-4|TRBV28
CASSPGSHPEEKLFF
>TRBJ1-2|TRBV12-5
CASGLGTAFKTF
>TRBJ1-5|TRBV6-6
CASRPVGGSNQPQHF
>TRBJ1-5|TRBV7-9
CASSSGYGQGLSNQPQHF
>TRBJ2-6|TRBV7-9
CASPEGDSAVLTF
>TRBJ1-2|TRBV4-1
CASSQRDRGAYGYTF
>TRBJ1-4|TRBV4-2
CASSQVKGLMDEKLFF
>TRBJ2-1|TRBV19
CASSTSLAGYTLIYNEQFF
>TRBJ1-6|TRBV18
CASSPPGGARNSPLHF
>TRBJ2-7|TRBV24-1
CATSDADREEQYF
>TRBJ1-6|TRBV28
CASSLGTGAGGNSPLHF
>TRBJ1-1|TRBV19
CASSARDRVNTEAFF
>TRBJ2-2|TRBV28
CASRLAGGNTGELFF
>TRBJ2-5|TRBV5-5
CASSSQLAGEETQYF
>TRBJ2-2|TRBV5-1
CASNLGTNTGELFF
>TRBJ2-1|TRBV11-3
CASSLDSSVSYNEQFF
>TRBJ2-3|TRBV5-4
CASSADLAGVDTQYF
>TRBJ2-2|TRBV28
CASSLRTGEVTGELFF
>TRBJ1-3|TRBV3-1/TRBV3-2
CASSHGGGNTIYF
>TRBJ2-7|TRBV5-1
CASSLGNIRSYEQYF
>TRBJ1-3|TRBV7-2
CASSPGQGGGNTIYF
>TRBJ1-6|TRBV7-2
CASRVAPGDNSPLHF
>TRBJ1-2|TRBV5-1
CASSPGTGYGYTF
>TRBJ1-1|TRBV6-5
CASRTTGGTEAFF
>TRBJ2-5|TRBV5-4
CASSLGVAGETQYF
>TRBJ2-3|TRBV19
CASSYSLQGITDTQYF
>TRBJ1-5|TRBV10-3
CAISEDGHPFDQPQHF
>TRBJ1-5|TRBV10-2
CASAGTSYSNQPQHF
>TRBJ1-3|TRBV3-1/TRBV3-2
CASSRIAGTYGNTIYF
>TRBJ2-7|TRBV10-3
CAISEYRDTSYEQYF
>TRBJ2-7|TRBV7-9
CASSARTGTGSSYEQYF
>TRBJ1-2|TRBV6-5
CASSSTGVVLYGYTF
>TRBJ2-7|TRBV7-9
CASSSGQGGVQYF
>TRBJ1-2|TRBV6-1
CASSEVPPGYTF
>TRBJ2-7|TRBV18
CASSPQPGDEQYF
>TRBJ2-7|TRBV19
CASSGGKPTKYEQYF
>TRBJ1-4|TRBV7-2
CASSWTGPNEKLFF